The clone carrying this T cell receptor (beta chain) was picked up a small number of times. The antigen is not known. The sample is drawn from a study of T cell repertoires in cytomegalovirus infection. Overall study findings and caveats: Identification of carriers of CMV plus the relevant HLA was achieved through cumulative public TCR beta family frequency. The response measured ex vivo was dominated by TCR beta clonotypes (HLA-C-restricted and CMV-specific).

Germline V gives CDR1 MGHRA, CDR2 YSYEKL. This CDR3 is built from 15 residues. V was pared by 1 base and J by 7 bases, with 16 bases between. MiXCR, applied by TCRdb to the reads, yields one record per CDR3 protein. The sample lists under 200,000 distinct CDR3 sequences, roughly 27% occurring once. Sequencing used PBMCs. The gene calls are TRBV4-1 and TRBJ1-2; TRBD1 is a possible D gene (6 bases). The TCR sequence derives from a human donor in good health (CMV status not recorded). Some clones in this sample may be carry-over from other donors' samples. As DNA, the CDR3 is TGCGCCAGCAGCCAAGGACTCAGGGGAGTGGGTGGCTACACCTTC. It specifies CASSQGLRGVGGYTF.